This entry lists 10 T cell receptor beta chains sequenced from one sample in a study of blood T cells in healthy people across ages (dated by TCRdb to the mid-2010s). Preparation of the library involved 5' RACE. Data came from an Illumina HiSeq 2500. A second roughly 6 to 12 cycle PCR used a sample-barcoded 5' primer and a J-beta primer mix. The public reads were reprocessed in TCRdb via fastp at Q25 and MiXCR, keeping in-frame beta chains. Every distinct CDR3 protein forms one entry, paired with its most common genes and DNA. The sample table holds about 1,800,000 distinct CDR3 sequences, of which approximately 28% were seen once. The top ten constitute 7.7% of the sample. Input material: blood. The source is a woman aged 25 to 39 in good health.

With respect to this clonotype: A read error may explain this, as a much larger clone is one base away. The rearrangement uses TRBV4-1 and TRBJ1-6; D is unresolved. CDR1 is MGHRA, CDR2 YSYEKL, per germline. V was clipped by 0 bases and J by 11 bases, with 5 bases between them. The CDR3 is 12 amino acids. The CDR3 reads CASSQDVPPLHF. In DNA, the CDR3 is TGCGCCAGCAGCCAAGATGTGCCACCCCTCCACTTT.

The V and J genes are TRBV29-1 and TRBJ1-3; D uncertain. Germline V lookup: CDR1 SQVTM, CDR2 ANQGSEA. The V and J ends lost 3 bases and 4 bases respectively, with 10 bases between them. This CDR3 region has 13 residues. The CDR3 region is CSVESLQGNTIYF. The CDR3 DNA follows: TGCAGCGTTGAGAGCCTTCAGGGAAACACCATATATTTT. Looking up the rest from reference TRBV29-1 and TRBJ1-3 gives the full variable domain: SAVISQKPSRDICQRGTSLTIQCQVDSQVTMMFWYRQQPGQSLTLIATANQGSEATYESGFVIDKFPISRPNLTFSTLTVSNMSPEDSSIYLCSVESLQGNTIYFGEGSWLTVV.

The V and J genes are TRBV5-4 and TRBJ2-6; 9 bases match TRBD1. The CDR3 has 18 residues. The germline gives CDR1 SGHNT, CDR2 YYREEE (reference sequence). Trimming cost V 0 bases and J 0 bases; bases outside gene matches: 4. The CDR3 protein is CASSLDPGQGSGANVLTF. The CDR3 DNA is TGTGCCAGCAGCTTGGATCCGGGACAGGGCTCTGGGGCCAACGTCCTGACTTTC.

Comment on this clonotype: A much more abundant neighbour one base away suggests this may be a read error. This rearrangement joins TRBV9 to TRBJ2-5; D remains ambiguous. The DNA end favors TRBJ2-1, so the J call may be wrong. The CDR3 runs to 9 residues. CDR1 and CDR2 from the germline V gene are SGDLS and YYNGEE. CDR3 DNA sequence: TGTGCCAGCATGGAGACCCAGTTCTTC. Translated: CASMETQFF.

This clonotype was recorded many times. The chain recombines TRBV9 with TRBJ2-7, with D tentatively TRBD2 (6 bases). The V gene's germline CDR1 is SGDLS and CDR2 YYNGEE. CDR3 size: 15 residues. The ends were cut back, 4 bases at V and 0 bases at J, with 14 bases in the middle. CDR3 DNA: TGTGCCAGCAGCCGCTTGGGGGGATCCTCCTACGAGCAGTACTTC. It encodes CASSRLGGSSYEQYF.

This clonotype was detected a few times. This chain links TRBV5-5 with TRBJ2-1; 7 nucleotides agree with TRBD1. Germline-derived CDR1 and CDR2 are SGHKS and YYEKEE (reference sequence). The CDR3 has 16 residues. V lost 1 base to trimming and J lost 8 bases; unmatched junction nucleotides: 12. This CDR3 reads CASSLFVVRGSYEQFF. The DNA for the CDR3 is TGTGCCAGCAGCTTGTTCGTGGTCAGGGGGTCCTATGAGCAGTTCTTC.

About this clonotype itself: This clone may be a read error of a much larger clone one base away. The V and J genes are TRBV4-1 and TRBJ2-1; D unresolved. Germline V lookup: CDR1 MGHRA, CDR2 YSYEKL. There are 14 residues in the CDR3. Trimming shortened V by 1 base and J by 8 bases, and 12 bases separated the two germline ends. The CDR3 sequence: CASSQVTPMHEQFF. In DNA form, the CDR3 reads TGCGCCAGCAGCCAAGTGACGCCCATGCATGAGCAGTTCTTC.

This chain uses TRBV18 with TRBJ1-5; D unresolved. The CDR3 runs to 14 residues. The V end was cut by 2 bases, the J end by 8 bases, with 13 bases between. Germline values: CDR1 KGHSH, CDR2 LQKENI. CDR3: CASSPSRGREPQHF. CDR3 nucleotides: TGTGCCAGCTCACCATCTCGGGGTAGGGAGCCCCAGCATTTT.

This clonotype was counted between two and nine times. The chain is built from TRBV7-9 and TRBJ2-1, with 13 nucleotides matching TRBD2. Germline V gene data show CDR1 as SEHNR and CDR2 as FQNEAQ (reference sequence). This CDR3 region has 16 residues. V lost 1 base and J lost 8; bases outside the gene matches: 5. CDR3 in amino acids: CASSLGRLAGGDEQFF. The CDR3 region has the DNA TGTGCCAGCAGCTTAGGACGACTAGCGGGGGGTGATGAGCAGTTCTTC.

This clonotype was seen at least ten times. This chain uses TRBV29-1 with TRBJ2-7, with 9 bases that match TRBD2. V trimming: 4 bases; J trimming: 0 bases; junction bases outside the gene matches: 4. Per germline, CDR1 SQVTM and CDR2 ANQGSEA. The CDR3 sequence is 14 residues long. CDR3 protein: CSVAGLASSYEQYF. DNA of the CDR3: TGCAGCGTTGCCGGACTAGCGAGCTCCTACGAGCAGTACTTC.